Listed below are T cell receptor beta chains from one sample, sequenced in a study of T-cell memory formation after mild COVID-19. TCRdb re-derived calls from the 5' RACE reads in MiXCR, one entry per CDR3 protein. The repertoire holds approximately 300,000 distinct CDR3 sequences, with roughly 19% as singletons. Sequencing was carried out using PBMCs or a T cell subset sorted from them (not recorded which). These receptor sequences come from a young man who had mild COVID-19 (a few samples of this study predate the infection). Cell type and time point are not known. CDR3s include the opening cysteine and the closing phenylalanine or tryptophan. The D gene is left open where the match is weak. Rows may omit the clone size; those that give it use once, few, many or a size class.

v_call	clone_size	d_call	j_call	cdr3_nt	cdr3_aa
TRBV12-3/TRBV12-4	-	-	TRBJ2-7	TGTGCCAGCAGTCGGGACGGGGCCTACGAGCAGTACTTC	CASSRDGAYEQYF
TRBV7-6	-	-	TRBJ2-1	TGTGCCAGCAGCGGGGGCGGGAGTCCCCTCTACAATGAGCAGTTCTTC	CASSGGGSPLYNEQFF
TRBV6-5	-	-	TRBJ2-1	TGTGCCAGCAGTTACTCGACCAGCAGGCGGGGCAATGAGCAGTTCTTC	CASSYSTSRRGNEQFF
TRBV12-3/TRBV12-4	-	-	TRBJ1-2	TGTGCCAGCAGTAGCGGTAGGGCCCGCGGCTACACCTTC	CASSSGRARGYTF
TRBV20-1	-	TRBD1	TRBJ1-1	TGCAGTGCCGGCCGGGGGGGACAGTTGAACACTGAAGCTTTCTTT	CSAGRGGQLNTEAFF
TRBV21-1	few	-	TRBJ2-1	TGTGCCAGCAGCAAAGGAGGGGCAGTGAATGAGCAGTTCTTC	CASSKGGAVNEQFF
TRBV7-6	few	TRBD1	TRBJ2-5	TGTGCCAGCAGCTTAGCGCCACAGGGGGCGGGTGAGACCCAGTACTTC	CASSLAPQGAGETQYF
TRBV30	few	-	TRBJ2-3	TGTGCCTGGAGTTTGTCAGCAGTCGGGACGCAGTATTTT	CAWSLSAVGTQYF
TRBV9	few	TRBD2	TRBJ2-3	TGTGCCAGCAGCGGGGGACTAGCGCCAGATACGCAGTATTTT	CASSGGLAPDTQYF
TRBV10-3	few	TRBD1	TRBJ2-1	TGTGCCATCAGTGGAAGACAGGGTGGTTCCGATGAGCAGTTCTTC	CAISGRQGGSDEQFF
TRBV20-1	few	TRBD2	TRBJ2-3	TGCAGTCTCGGACTAGCGGGGAATACAGATACGCAGTATTTT	CSLGLAGNTDTQYF
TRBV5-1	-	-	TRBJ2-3	TGCGCCAGCAAGGGGCAGGGCGCAGATACGCAGTATTTT	CASKGQGADTQYF
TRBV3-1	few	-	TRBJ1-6	TGTGCCAGCAGCCAAGAAGGTTGGGGGGGCGGCTCACCCCTCCACTTT	CASSQEGWGGGSPLHF
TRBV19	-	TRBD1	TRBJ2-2	TGTGCCAGTAGTGATCCACCTCGCCTGACAGGGGGCGTGGGTATCGGGGAGCTGTTTTTT	CASSDPPRLTGGVGIGELFF
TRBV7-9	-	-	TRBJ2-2	TGTGCCAGCAACAGATTTCAGGGAGGGAACACCGGGGAGCTGTTTTTT	CASNRFQGGNTGELFF
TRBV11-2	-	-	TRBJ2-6	TGTGCCAGCAGACGCACGGGGGCCGGGGCCAACGTCCTGACTTTC	CASRRTGAGANVLTF
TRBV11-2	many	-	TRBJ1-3	TGTGCCAGCAGCTTAGGAAACACCATATATTTT	CASSLGNTIYF
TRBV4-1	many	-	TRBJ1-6	TGCGCCAGCAGCCATCCAGTGGGCGGTCAAGGTGGCCTCCACTTT	CASSHPVGGQGGLHF
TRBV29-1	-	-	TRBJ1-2	TGCAGCGTACGAGACAGTGATCTTAACTATGGCTACACCTTC	CSVRDSDLNYGYTF
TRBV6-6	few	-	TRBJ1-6	TGTGCCAGCAGCTCCGGGACGGTTAGTTCACCCCTCCACTTT	CASSSGTVSSPLHF
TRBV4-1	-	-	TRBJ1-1	TGCGCCAGCAGCCAAGAACAGCGGGTGAACACTGAAGCTTTCTTT	CASSQEQRVNTEAFF
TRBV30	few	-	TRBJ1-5	TGTGCCTGGAGTCAAAACGGGGGGGACAATCAGCCCCAGCATTTT	CAWSQNGGDNQPQHF
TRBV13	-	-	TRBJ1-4	TGTGCCAGCAGCAACAGACAAAGCAATGAAAAACTGTTTTTT	CASSNRQSNEKLFF
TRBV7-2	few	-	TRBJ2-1	TGTGCCAGCAGCTTAGTCGAGAGCTCCTACAATGAGCAGTTCTTC	CASSLVESSYNEQFF
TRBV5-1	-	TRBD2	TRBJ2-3	TGCGCCAGCCTCCCCGGGAGCGGGACCCGAGATACGCAGTATTTT	CASLPGSGTRDTQYF
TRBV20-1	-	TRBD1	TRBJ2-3	TGCAGTGCTTCCGGGACAGGGGGCCTCGATACGCAGTATTTT	CSASGTGGLDTQYF
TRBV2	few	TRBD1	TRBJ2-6	TGTGCCAGCAGTCCCAAAGACAGGGTTACTGGGGCCAACGTCCTGACTTTC	CASSPKDRVTGANVLTF
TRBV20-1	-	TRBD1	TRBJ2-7	TGCAGTGCTTATCCCGGGACAGGCGTTAACGAGCAGTACTTC	CSAYPGTGVNEQYF
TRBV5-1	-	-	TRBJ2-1	TGCGCCAGCAGCTTGTTGGGCGGGGGCGGCTACAATGAGCAGTTCTTC	CASSLLGGGGYNEQFF
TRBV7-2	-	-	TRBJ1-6	TGTGCCAGCAGACCCGACACCGCCGCATCACCCCTCCACTTT	CASRPDTAASPLHF
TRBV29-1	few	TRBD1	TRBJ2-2	TGCAGCGTTGGTGAGGGGGCGCACACCGGGGAGCTGTTTTTT	CSVGEGAHTGELFF
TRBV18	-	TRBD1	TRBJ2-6	TGTGCCAGCTCGGGAAGAGACAGGGGAAGGGCTGGGGCCAACGTCCTGACTTTC	CASSGRDRGRAGANVLTF
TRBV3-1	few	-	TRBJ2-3	TGTGCCAGCAGCATCCGAGATACGCAGTATTTT	CASSIRDTQYF
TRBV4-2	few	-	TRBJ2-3	TGTGCCAGCAGCCGCCGGAACGTCCTCTCTAGCACAGATACGCAGTATTTT	CASSRRNVLSSTDTQYF
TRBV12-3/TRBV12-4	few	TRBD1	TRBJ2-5	TGTGCCAGCAGCTTTACAGGGGAAGAGACCCAGTACTTC	CASSFTGEETQYF
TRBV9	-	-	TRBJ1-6	TGTGCCAGCAGCGCGAGACCCGGCAGGCCAAATTCACCCCTCCACTTT	CASSARPGRPNSPLHF
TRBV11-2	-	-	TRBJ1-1	TGTGCCAGCAGCTTTTGGGAGGGAAACACTGAAGCTTTCTTT	CASSFWEGNTEAFF
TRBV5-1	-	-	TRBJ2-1	TGCGCCAGCAGCCGGACCTCATCCTCGTACAATGAGCAGTTCTTC	CASSRTSSSYNEQFF
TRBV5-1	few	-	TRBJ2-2	TGCGCCAGCAGGGGACAATCGAACACCGGGGAGCTGTTTTTT	CASRGQSNTGELFF
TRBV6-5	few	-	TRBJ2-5	TGTGCCAGCAGCCCGCCGGGGCTTCTCGAGACCCAGTACTTC	CASSPPGLLETQYF
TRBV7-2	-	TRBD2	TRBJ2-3	TGTGCCAGCAGAAGGACTAGCCCTACGCAGTATTTT	CASRRTSPTQYF
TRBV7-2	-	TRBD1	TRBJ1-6	TGTGCCAGCAGCCCTAGGACAGGGGAAAGATCACCCCTCCACTTT	CASSPRTGERSPLHF